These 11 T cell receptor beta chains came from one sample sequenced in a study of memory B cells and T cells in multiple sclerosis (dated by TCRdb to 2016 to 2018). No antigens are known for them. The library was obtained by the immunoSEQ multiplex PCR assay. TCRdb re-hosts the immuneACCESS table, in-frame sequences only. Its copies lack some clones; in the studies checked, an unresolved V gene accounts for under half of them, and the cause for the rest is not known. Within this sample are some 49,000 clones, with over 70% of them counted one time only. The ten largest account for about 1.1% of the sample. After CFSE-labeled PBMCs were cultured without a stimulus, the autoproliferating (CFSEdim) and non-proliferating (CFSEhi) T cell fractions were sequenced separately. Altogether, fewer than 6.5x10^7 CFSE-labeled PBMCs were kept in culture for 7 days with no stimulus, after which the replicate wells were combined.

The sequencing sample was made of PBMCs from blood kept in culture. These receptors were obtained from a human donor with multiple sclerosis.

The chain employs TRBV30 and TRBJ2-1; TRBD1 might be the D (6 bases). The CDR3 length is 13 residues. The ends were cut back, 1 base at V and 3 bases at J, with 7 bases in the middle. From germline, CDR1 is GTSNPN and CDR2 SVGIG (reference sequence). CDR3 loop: CAWSADSYNEQFF. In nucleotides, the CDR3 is TGTGCCTGGAGTGCGGACAGCTACAATGAGCAGTTCTTC.

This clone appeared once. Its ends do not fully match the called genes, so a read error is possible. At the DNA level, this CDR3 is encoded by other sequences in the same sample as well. CDR3 in amino acids: CASSSHRGDYGYTF. CDR3 coding DNA: TGCGCCAGCAGCTCCCACAGGGGAGACTATGGCTACACCTTC. The rearrangement uses TRBV7-9 and TRBJ1-2, with 7 bases identical to TRBD1. There are 14 residues in the CDR3. Germline V gene sequence: CDR1 SEHNR, CDR2 FQNEAQ (reference sequence).

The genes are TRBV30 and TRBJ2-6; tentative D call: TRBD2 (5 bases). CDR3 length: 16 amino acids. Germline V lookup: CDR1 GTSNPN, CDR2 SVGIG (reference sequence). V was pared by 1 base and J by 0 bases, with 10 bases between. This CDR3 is CAWSGWGDSGANVLTF. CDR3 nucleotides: TGTGCCTGGAGTGGGTGGGGAGACTCTGGGGCCAACGTCCTGACTTTC. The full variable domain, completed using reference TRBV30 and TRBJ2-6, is SQTIHQWPATLVQPVGSPLSLECTVEGTSNPNLYWYRQAAGRGLQLLFYSVGIGQISSEVPQNLSASRPQDRQFILSSKKLLLSDSGFYLCAWSGWGDSGANVLTFGAGSRLTVL.

The DNA for the CDR3 is TGTGCCAGTAGCACGGGGGCCTGGACCTATAATTCACCCCTCCACTTT. Translation gives CASSTGAWTYNSPLHF. The chain is built from TRBV19 and TRBJ1-6, with a possible D match to TRBD1 (6 bases). CDR3 length equals 16 residues. Germline loops: CDR1 LNHDA, CDR2 SQIVND (reference sequence). V lost 6 bases and J lost 2, with 14 bases in between.

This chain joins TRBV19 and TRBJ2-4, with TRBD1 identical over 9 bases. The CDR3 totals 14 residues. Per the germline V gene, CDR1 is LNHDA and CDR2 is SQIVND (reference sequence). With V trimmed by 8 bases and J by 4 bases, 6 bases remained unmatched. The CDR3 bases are TGTGCCAGTGGCCACGACAGGGGGAAAAACATTCAGTACTTC. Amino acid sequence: CASGHDRGKNIQYF.

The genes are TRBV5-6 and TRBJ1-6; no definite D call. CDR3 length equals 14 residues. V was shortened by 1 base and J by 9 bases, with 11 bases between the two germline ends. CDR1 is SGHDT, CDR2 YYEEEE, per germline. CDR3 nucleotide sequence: TGTGCCAGCAGCTTGCCTCTTACGAGTTCACCCCTCCACTTT. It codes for CASSLPLTSSPLHF.

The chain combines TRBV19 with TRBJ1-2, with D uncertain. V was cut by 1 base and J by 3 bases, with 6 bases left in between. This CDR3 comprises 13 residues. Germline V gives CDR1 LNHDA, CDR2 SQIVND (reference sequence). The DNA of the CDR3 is TGTGCCAGTAGTATAGGGGCCCACTATGGCTACACCTTC. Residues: CASSIGAHYGYTF.

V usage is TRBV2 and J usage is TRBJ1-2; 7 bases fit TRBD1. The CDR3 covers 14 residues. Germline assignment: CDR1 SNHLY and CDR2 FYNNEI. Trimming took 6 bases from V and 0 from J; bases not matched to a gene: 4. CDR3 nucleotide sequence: TGTGCCAGCAGCCGACAGGGAGCTAACTATGGCTACACCTTC. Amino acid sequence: CASSRQGANYGYTF. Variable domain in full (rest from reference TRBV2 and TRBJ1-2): EPEVTQTPSHQVTQMGQEVILRCVPISNHLYFYWYRQILGQKVEFLVSFYNNEISEKSEIFDDQFSVERPDGSNFTLKIRSTKLEDSAMYFCASSRQGANYGYTFGSGTRLTVV.

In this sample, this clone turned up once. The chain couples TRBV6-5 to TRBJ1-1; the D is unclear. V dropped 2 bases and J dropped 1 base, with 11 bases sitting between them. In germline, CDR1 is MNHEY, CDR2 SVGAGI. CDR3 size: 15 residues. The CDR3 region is CASSYDQVSNTEAFF. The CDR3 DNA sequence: TGTGCCAGCAGTTACGATCAGGTCTCGAACACTGAAGCTTTCTTT.

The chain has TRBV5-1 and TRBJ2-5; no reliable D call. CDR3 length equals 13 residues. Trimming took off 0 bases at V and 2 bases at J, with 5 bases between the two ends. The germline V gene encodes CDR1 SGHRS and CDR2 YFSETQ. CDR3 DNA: TGCGCCAGCAGCTTGGACAGACAAGAGACCCAGTACTTC. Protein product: CASSLDRQETQYF.

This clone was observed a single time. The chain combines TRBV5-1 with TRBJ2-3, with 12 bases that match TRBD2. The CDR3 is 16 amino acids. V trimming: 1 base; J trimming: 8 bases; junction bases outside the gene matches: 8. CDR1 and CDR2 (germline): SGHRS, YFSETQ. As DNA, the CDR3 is TGCGCCAGCAGCTTGCAGCCCCTAGCGGGGGGGGGTACGCAGTATTTT. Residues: CASSLQPLAGGGTQYF.